The rows below give T cell receptor beta chains drawn from one sample of a study of blood T cell repertoires in COVID-19. TCRdb keeps only in-frame clones here, not all; method: immunoSEQ multiplex PCR. Here the sample spans some 250,000 clones, about 89% being singletons. The sample consisted of PBMCs or T cells enriched from blood (not recorded which). The receptors here all came from a man aged 40-49 years who had recovered from COVID-19. Both conserved end residues are trimmed from each CDR3.

j_gene	v_gene	CDR3aa
TRBJ2-7	TRBV6-6	AIVDSFSYEQY
TRBJ2-3	TRBV4-1	ASSQEEDSDRQY
TRBJ1-1	TRBV10-3	ASNNPGTGVNTEAF
TRBJ1-1	TRBV30	AWSLRSTEAF
TRBJ2-7	TRBV9	ASSVGLAGDTFSEQY
TRBJ1-2	TRBV18	ASSPRRGAALNYGYT
TRBJ2-7	TRBV27	ASSLARDRALYEQY
TRBJ2-1	TRBV10-2	ASSGEWLDEQF
TRBJ2-1	TRBV28	ASLTRGSTSNEQF
TRBJ1-2	TRBV6-1	ASSENRVGGYT
TRBJ1-2	TRBV4-1	ASSQEGRGFGYT
TRBJ2-5	TRBV25-1	ASSEFRGQETQY
TRBJ2-1	TRBV11-3	ASSRWTSGGVEQF
TRBJ2-1	TRBV12-5	ASGLFGNEQF
TRBJ1-4	TRBV28	ASSITRGANEKLF
TRBJ1-1	TRBV7-6	ASSLADAQINTEAF
TRBJ2-7	TRBV9	ASSVGTGTYEQY
TRBJ2-3	TRBV9	ASSVGPVAGSTDTQY
TRBJ2-2	TRBV7-3	ASSLQREGLGGELF
TRBJ2-2	TRBV6-5	ASSIRNTGELF
TRBJ1-2	TRBV3-1/TRBV3-2	ASTQGQGAHYGYT
TRBJ2-5	TRBV30	AWSTTSPGTQY
TRBJ2-3	TRBV4-2	ASSRATGTSGSDTQY
TRBJ1-4	TRBV4-3	ASSQARGGEKLF
TRBJ2-1	TRBV4-2	ASSQERQEALFNEQF
TRBJ1-4	TRBV5-1	ASRSTGGNEKLF
TRBJ2-7	TRBV4-1	ASSQELVPSSGRREQY
TRBJ1-1	TRBV4-1	ASSRTRQGADTEAF
TRBJ1-5	TRBV27	ARPSRDRRNQPQH
TRBJ1-2	TRBV21-1	ASSFQTVNYGYT
TRBJ2-1	TRBV4-3	ASSQTEGTVVKNEQF
TRBJ2-5	TRBV4-3	ASSQETGSQETQY
TRBJ2-7	TRBV6-4	ASSAWGRRSSYEQY
TRBJ1-1	TRBV11-2	ASSPGASNTEAF
TRBJ1-2	TRBV6-6	ASSYRYYGYT
TRBJ2-7	TRBV11-1	ASSSRTGQYEQY
TRBJ1-4	TRBV10-3	ATNPGQTITKLF
TRBJ1-1	TRBV19	ASSMTGSNTEAF
TRBJ1-4	TRBV14	ASKRRQGVNEKLF
TRBJ1-1	TRBV10-3	AISHGTGQSEAF
TRBJ1-5	TRBV28	ASRGGSGQPQH
TRBJ2-2	TRBV10-3	AISDRGRNTGELF
TRBJ2-6	TRBV28	ASSLPGFSGANVLT
TRBJ2-1	TRBV11-2	ASSPQGAQGEQF
TRBJ1-5	TRBV20-1	SASHAGGGNQPQH
TRBJ1-6	TRBV5-4	ASSLPGQQVLH
TRBJ1-2	TRBV12-5	ASGLVGQGTNYGYT
TRBJ2-7	TRBV4-2	ASSQKSGGLDEQY
TRBJ1-2	TRBV11-2	ASTSAARGGADGYT
TRBJ2-7	TRBV11-2	ASSSRTSGTSYEQY
TRBJ1-2	TRBV7-9	ASSPYQPTGRDPYT
TRBJ1-5	TRBV19	ASSIHRRVSQPQH